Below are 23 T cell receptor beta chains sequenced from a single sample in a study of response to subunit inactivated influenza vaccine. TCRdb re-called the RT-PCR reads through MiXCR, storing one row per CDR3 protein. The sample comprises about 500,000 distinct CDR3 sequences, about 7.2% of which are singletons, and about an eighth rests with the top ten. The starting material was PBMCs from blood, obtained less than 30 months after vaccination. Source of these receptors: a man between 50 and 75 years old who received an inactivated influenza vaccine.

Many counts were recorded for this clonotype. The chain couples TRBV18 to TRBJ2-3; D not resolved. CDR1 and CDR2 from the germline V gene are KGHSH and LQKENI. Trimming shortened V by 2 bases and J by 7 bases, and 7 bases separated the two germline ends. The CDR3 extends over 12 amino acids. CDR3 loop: CASSPVGNTQYF. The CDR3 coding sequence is TGTGCCAGCTCACCAGTGGGGAATACGCAGTATTTT.

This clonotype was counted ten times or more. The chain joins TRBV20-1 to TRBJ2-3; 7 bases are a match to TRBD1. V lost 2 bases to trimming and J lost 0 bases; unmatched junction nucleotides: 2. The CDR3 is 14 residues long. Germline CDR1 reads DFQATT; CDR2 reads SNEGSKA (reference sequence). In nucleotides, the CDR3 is TGCAGTGCTAGAAGGGACAGTAGCACAGATACGCAGTATTTT. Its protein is CSARRDSSTDTQYF.

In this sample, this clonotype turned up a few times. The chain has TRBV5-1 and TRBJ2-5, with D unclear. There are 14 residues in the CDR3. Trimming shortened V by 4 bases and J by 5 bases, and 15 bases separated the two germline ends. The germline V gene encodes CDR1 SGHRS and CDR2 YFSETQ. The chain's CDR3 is CASSRTSQMETQYF. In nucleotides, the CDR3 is TGCGCCAGCAGCAGAACGTCCCAGATGGAGACCCAGTACTTC.

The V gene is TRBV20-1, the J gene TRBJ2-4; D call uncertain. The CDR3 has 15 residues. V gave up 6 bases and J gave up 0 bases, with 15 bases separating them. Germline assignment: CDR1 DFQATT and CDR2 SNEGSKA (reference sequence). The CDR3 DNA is TGCAGTGCAGCAGATCATCACGTAGCCAAAAACATTCAGTACTTC. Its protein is CSAADHHVAKNIQYF.

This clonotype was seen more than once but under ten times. Written as DNA, the CDR3 is TGTGCCAGCTCAATGGGACGGGAGAACACTGAAGCTTTCTTT. It yields the protein CASSMGRENTEAFF. This chain connects TRBV18 to TRBJ1-1, with D possibly TRBD1 on 5 matching bases. The CDR3 has 14 residues. With 5 bases removed from V and 1 base from J, the gap between germline ends came to 11 bases. Germline CDR1 and CDR2: KGHSH and LQKENI.

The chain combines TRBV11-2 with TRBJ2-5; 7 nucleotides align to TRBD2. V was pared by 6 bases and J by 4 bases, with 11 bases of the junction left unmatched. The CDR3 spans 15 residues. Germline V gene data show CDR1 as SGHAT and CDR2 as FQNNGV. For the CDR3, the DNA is TGTGCCAGCAGGACTACTAGCGCTGCCAGAGAGACCCAGTACTTC. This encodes CASRTTSAARETQYF.

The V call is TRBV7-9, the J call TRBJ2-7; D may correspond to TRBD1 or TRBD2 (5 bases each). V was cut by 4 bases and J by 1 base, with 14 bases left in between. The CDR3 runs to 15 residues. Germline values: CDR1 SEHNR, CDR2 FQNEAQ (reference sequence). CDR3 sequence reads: CASSSGTPASYEQYF. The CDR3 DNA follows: TGTGCCAGCAGCTCCGGGACCCCGGCATCCTACGAGCAGTACTTC.

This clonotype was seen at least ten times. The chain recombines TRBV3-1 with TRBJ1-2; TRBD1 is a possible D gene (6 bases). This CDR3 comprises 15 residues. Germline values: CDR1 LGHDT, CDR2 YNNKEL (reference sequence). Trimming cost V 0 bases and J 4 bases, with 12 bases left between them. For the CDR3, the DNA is TGTGCCAGCAGCCAAGATTCCCGGACAGCCTATGGCTACACCTTC. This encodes CASSQDSRTAYGYTF.

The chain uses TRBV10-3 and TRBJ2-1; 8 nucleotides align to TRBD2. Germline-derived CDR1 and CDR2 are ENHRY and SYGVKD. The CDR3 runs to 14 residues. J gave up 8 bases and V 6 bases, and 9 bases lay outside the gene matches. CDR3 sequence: CAISGSGGPDEQFF. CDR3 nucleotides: TGTGCCATCAGCGGCAGCGGGGGTCCGGATGAGCAGTTCTTC.

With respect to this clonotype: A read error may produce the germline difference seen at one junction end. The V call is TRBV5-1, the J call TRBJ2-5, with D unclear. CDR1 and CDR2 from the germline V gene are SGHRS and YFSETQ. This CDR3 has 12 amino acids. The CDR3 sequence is CAGSLVSETQYF. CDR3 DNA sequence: TGCGCCGGCAGCTTGGTGTCGGAGACCCAGTACTTC.

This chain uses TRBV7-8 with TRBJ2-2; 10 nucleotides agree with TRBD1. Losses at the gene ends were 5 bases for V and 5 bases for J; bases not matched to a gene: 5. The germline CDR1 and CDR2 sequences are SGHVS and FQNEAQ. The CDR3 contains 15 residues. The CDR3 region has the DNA TGTGCCAGCAGCAAAGCGGACAGGGGGACCGGGGAGCTGTTTTTT. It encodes CASSKADRGTGELFF.

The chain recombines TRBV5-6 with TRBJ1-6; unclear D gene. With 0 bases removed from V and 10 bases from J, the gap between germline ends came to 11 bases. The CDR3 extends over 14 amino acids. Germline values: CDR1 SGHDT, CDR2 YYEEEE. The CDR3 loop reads CASSLGRSDSPLHF. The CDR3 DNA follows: TGTGCCAGCAGCTTGGGGAGGTCGGACTCACCCCTCCACTTT.

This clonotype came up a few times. This chain's CDR3 is CASSLGGWNSNQPQHF. The CDR3 DNA is TGTGCCAGCAGCTTAGGAGGGTGGAATAGCAATCAGCCCCAGCATTTT. The V call is TRBV7-6, the J call TRBJ1-5; no clear D gene. The CDR3 totals 16 residues. Trimming removed 1 base from V and 0 bases from J, with 10 bases in between. The germline V gene has CDR1 SGHVS and CDR2 FNYEAQ. Drawing the rest from reference TRBV7-6 and TRBJ1-5, the complete variable domain is GAGVSQSPRYKVTKRGQDVALRCDPISGHVSLYWYRQALGQGPEFLTYFNYEAQQDKSGLPNDRFSAERPEGSISTLTIQRTEQRDSAMYRCASSLGGWNSNQPQHFGDGTRLSIL.

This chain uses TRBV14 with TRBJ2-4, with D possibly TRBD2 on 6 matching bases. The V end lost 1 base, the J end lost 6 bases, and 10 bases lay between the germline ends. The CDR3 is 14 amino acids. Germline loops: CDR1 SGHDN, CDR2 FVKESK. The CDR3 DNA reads TGTGCCAGCAGCCAAGCTCCGCGGGGAAACATTCAGTACTTC. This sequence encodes CASSQAPRGNIQYF.

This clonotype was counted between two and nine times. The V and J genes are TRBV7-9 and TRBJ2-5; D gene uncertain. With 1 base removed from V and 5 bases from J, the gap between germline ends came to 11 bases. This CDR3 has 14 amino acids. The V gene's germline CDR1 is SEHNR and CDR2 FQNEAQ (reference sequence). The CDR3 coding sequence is TGTGCCAGCAGCTTAGAGACGGTGAGGGAGACCCAGTACTTC. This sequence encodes CASSLETVRETQYF.

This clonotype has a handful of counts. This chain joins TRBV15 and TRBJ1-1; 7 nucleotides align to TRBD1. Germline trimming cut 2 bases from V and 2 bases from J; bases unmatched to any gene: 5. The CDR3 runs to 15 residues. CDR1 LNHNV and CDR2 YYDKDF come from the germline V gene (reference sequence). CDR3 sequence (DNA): TGTGCCACCAGCAGAAGACAGGGCGATAACACTGAAGCTTTCTTT. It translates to CATSRRQGDNTEAFF.

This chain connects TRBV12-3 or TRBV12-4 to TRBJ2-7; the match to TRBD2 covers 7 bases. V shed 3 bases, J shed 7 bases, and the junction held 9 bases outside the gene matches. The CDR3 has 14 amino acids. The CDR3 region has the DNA TGTGCCAGCAGTTTCGGCGGGGGAGCGGGTGAGCAGTACTTC. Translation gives CASSFGGGAGEQYF.

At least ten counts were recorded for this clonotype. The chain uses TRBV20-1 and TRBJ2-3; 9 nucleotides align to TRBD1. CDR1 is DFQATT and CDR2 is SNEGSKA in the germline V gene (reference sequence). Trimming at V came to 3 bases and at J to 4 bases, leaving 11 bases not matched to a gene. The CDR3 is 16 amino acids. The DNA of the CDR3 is TGCAGTGCTAGGAGGGACAGGGACCGATGGGCAGATACGCAGTATTTT. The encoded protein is CSARRDRDRWADTQYF.

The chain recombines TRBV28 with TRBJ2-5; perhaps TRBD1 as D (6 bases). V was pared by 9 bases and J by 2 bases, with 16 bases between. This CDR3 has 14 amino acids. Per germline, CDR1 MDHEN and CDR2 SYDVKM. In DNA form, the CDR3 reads TGTGCCAGTCAGGGGTGGTTCGAGCAAGAGACCCAGTACTTC. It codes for CASQGWFEQETQYF.

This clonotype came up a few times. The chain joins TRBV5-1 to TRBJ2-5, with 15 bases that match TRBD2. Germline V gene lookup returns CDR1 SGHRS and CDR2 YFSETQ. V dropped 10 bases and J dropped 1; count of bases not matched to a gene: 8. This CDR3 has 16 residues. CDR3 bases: TGCGCCTCCCGGACTAGCGGGAGGGCTCCCCAAGAGACCCAGTACTTC. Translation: CASRTSGRAPQETQYF.

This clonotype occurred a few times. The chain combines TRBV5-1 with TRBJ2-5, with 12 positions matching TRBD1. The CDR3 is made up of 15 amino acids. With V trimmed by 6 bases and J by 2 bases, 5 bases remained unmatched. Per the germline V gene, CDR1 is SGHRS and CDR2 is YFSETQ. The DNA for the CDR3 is TGCGCCAGCACCGGGACAGGGGGCACGCAAGAGACCCAGTACTTC. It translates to CASTGTGGTQETQYF.

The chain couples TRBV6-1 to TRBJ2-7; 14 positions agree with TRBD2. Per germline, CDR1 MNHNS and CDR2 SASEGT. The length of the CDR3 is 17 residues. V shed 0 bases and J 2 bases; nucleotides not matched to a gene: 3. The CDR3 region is CASSEAGLAGVPYEQYF. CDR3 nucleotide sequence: TGTGCCAGCAGTGAAGCGGGACTAGCGGGAGTCCCCTACGAGCAGTACTTC.

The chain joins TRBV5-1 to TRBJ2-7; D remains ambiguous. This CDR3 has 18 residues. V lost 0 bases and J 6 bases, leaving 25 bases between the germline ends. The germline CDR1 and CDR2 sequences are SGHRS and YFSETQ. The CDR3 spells CASSLGRYADRRFLEQYF. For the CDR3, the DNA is TGCGCCAGCAGCTTGGGCAGGTATGCTGACCGGCGGTTTCTCGAGCAGTACTTC.